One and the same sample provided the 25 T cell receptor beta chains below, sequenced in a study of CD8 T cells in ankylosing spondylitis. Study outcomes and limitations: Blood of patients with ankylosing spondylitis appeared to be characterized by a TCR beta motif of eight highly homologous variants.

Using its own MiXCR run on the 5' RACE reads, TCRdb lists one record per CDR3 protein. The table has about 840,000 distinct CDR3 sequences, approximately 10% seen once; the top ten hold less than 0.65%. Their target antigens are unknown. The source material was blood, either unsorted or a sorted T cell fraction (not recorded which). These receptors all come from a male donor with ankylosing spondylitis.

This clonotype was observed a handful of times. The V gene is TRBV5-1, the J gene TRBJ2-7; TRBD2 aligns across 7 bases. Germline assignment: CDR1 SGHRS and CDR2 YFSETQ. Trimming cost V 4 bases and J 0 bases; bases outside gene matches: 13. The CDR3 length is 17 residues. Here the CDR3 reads CASSALSLAESSYEQYF. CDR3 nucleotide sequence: TGCGCCAGCAGCGCCCTTAGCCTAGCGGAGAGCTCCTACGAGCAGTACTTC.

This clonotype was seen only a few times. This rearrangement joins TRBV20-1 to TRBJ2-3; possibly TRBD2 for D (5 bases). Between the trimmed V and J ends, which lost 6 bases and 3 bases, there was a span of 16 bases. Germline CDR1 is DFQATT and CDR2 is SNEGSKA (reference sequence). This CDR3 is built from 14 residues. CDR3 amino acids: CSATLDFRTDTQYF. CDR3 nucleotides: TGCAGTGCCACACTAGATTTTAGGACAGATACGCAGTATTTT.

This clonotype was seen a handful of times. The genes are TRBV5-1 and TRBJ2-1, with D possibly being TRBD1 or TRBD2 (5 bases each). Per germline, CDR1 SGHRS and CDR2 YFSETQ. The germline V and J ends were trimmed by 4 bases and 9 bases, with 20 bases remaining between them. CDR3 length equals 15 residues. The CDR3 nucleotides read TGCGCCAGCAGCCTCACCGGGACCCAATGGGGTGAGCAGTTCTTC. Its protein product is CASSLTGTQWGEQFF.

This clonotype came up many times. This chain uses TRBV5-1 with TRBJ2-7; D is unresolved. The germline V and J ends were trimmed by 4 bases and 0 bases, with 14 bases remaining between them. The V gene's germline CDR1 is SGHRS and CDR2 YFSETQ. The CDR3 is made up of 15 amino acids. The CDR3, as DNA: TGCGCCAGCAGCCTCGACCCCTCCTCCTCCTACGAGCAGTACTTC. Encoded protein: CASSLDPSSSYEQYF.

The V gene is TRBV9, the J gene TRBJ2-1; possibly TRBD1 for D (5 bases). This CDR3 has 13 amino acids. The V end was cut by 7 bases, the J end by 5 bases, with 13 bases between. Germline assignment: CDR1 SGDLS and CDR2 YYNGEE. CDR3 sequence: CASCRAVHNEQFF. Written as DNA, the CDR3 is TGTGCCAGCTGCAGGGCGGTTCACAATGAGCAGTTCTTC.

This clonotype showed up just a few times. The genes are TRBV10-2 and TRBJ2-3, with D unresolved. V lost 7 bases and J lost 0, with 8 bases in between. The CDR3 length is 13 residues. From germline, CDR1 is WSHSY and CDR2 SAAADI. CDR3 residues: CASKDGSTDTQYF. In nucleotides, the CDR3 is TGCGCCAGCAAAGACGGCAGCACAGATACGCAGTATTTT.

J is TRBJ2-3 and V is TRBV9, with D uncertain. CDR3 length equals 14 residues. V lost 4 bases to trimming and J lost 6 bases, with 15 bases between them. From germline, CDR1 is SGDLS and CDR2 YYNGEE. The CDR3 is CASSPGPPGDTQYF. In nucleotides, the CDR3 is TGTGCCAGCAGCCCTGGGCCCCCTGGGGATACGCAGTATTTT.

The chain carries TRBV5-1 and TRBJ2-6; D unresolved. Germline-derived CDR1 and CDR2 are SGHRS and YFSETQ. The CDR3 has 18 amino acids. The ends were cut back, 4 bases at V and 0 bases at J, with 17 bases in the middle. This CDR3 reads CASSLPSSSGSGANVLTF. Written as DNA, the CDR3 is TGCGCCAGCAGCCTCCCTTCCTCCAGTGGCTCTGGGGCCAACGTCCTGACTTTC.

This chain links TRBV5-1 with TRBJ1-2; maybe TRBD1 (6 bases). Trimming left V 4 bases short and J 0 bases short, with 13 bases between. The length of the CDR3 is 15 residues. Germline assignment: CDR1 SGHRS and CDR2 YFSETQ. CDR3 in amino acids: CASSLGQNPNYGYTF. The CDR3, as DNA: TGCGCCAGCAGCCTCGGACAGAATCCTAACTATGGCTACACCTTC.

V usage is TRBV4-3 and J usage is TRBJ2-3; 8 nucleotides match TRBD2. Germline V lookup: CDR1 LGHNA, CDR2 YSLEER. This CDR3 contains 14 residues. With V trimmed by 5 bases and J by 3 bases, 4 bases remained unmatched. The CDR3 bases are TGCGCCAGCAGCGGGATAGCGGGAACAGATACGCAGTATTTT. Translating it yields CASSGIAGTDTQYF.

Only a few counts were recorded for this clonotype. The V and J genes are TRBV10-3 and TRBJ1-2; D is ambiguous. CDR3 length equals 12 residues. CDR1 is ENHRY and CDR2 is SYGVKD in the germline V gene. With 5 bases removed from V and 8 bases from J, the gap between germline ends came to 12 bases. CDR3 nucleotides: TGTGCCATCAGTACAGAAAGAGGGGGCTACACCTTC. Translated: CAISTERGGYTF.

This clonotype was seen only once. The CDR3 reads CASSQLARDRGAAFF. CDR3 DNA: TGCGCCAGCAGCCAACTGGCCCGGGACAGGGGAGCAGCTTTCTTT. V and J are TRBV4-1 and TRBJ1-1, with 10 nucleotides matching TRBD1. Germline-derived CDR1 and CDR2 are MGHRA and YSYEKL. After removal of 2 bases from V and 10 bases from J, the junction contained 10 bases not matched to a gene. The CDR3 contains 15 residues.

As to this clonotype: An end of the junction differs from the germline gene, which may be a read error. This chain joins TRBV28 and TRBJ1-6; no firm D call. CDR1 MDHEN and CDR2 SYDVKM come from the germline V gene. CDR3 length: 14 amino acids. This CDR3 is CASRLYSYNSPLHF. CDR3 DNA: TGTGCCAGCAGGTTATACTCCTATAATTCACCCCTCCACTTT.

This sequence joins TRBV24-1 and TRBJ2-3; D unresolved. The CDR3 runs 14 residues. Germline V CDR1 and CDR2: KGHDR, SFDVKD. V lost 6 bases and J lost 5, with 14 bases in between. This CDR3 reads CATSTEISVDTQYF. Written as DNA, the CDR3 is TGTGCCACCAGTACAGAGATCTCTGTAGATACGCAGTATTTT.

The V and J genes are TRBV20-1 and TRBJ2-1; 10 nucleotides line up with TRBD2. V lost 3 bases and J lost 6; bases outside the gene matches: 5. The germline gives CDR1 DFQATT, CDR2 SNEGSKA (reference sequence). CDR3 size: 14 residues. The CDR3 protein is CSASMLAGANEQFF. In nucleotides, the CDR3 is TGCAGTGCTAGTATGCTAGCGGGAGCCAATGAGCAGTTCTTC.

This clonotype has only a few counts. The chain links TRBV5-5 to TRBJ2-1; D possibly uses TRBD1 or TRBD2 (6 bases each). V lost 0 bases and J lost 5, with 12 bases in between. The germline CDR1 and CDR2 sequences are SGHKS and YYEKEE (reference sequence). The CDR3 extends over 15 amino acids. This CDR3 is CASSLGWRGNNEQFF. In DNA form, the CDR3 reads TGTGCCAGCAGCTTGGGTTGGAGGGGGAACAATGAGCAGTTCTTC.

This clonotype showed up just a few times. This CDR3 is CASSEVGGFYEQYF. In nucleotides, the CDR3 is TGTGCCAGCAGTGAAGTTGGCGGATTTTACGAGCAGTACTTC. The rearrangement links TRBV6-1 to TRBJ2-7, with no clear D. In germline, CDR1 is MNHNS, CDR2 SASEGT. This CDR3 has 14 amino acids. V dropped 1 base and J dropped 4 bases, with 11 bases sitting between them.

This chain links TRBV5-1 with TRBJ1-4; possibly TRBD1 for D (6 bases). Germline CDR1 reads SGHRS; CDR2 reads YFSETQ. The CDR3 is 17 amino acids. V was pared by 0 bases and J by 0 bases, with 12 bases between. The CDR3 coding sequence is TGCGCCAGCAGCTTGGCGGGGACACGGACAACTAATGAAAAACTGTTTTTT. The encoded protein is CASSLAGTRTTNEKLFF.

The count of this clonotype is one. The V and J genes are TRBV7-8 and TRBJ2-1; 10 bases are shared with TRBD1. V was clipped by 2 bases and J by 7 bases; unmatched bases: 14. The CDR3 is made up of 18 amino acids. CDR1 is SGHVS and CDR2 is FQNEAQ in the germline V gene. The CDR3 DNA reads TGTGCCAGCAGCTTAATTTTTGGCAGGGGACAGGGGATAAATGAGCAGTTCTTC. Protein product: CASSLIFGRGQGINEQFF.

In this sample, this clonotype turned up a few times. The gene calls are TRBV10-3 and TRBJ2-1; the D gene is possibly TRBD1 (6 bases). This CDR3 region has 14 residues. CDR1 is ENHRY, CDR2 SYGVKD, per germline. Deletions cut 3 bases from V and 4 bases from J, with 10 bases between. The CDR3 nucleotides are TGTGCCATCAGTGATAAGGACAGATACAATGAGCAGTTCTTC. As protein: CAISDKDRYNEQFF.

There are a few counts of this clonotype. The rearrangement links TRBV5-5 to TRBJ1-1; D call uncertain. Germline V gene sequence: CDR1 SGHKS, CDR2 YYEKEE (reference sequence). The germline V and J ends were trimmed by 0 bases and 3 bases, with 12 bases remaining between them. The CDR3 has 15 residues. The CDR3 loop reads CASSLVGNEYTEAFF. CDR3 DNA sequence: TGTGCCAGCAGCTTGGTGGGAAACGAGTACACTGAAGCTTTCTTT.

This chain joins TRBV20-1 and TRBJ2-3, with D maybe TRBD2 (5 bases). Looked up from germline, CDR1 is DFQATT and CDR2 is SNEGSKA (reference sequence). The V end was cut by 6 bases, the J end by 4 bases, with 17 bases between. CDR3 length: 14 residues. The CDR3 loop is CSAPPGSASDTQYF. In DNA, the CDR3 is TGCAGTGCCCCTCCGGGATCAGCGTCAGATACGCAGTATTTT.

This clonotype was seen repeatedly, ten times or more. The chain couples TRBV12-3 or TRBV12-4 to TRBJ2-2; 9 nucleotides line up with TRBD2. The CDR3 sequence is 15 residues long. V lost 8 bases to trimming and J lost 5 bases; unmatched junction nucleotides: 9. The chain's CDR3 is CASRAGGEYTGELFF. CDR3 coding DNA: TGTGCCAGCCGCGCGGGGGGGGAATATACCGGGGAGCTGTTTTTT.

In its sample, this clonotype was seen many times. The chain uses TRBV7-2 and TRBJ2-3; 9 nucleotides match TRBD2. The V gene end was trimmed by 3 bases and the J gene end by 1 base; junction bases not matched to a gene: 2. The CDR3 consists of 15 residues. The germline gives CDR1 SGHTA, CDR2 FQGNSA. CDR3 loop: CASSLQRGGTDTQYF. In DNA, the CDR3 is TGTGCCAGCAGCTTGCAGCGGGGGGGCACAGATACGCAGTATTTT.

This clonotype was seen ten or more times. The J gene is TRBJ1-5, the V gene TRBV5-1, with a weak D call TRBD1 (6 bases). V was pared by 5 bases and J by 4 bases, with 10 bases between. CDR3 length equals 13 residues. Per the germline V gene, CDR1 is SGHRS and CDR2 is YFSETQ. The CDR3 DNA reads TGCGCCAGCAGAGGACAGCCGAATCAGCCCCAGCATTTT. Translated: CASRGQPNQPQHF.